The 5 T cell receptor beta chains below were found in one sample sequenced in a study of CD8 T cells in ankylosing spondylitis (dated by TCRdb to the late 2010s). Preparation of the library involved 5' RACE. The sequencer listed for this sample is Illumina HiSeq 2500. TCRdb redid the processing of the public reads, applying fastp at Q25 and MiXCR, and retained in-frame beta chains. Under each unique CDR3 protein, matching rows form one entry showing the most common genes and DNA. For this sample there are 200,000 to 300,000 distinct CDR3 sequences; 8% to 9.5% appear just once. The ten largest clones capture almost 7% of the sample. Sequencing was performed on blood, either unsorted or a sorted T cell fraction (not recorded which). These receptors originate from a male donor with ankylosing spondylitis or in good health (not recorded which).

This clonotype was seen many times. This chain uses TRBV7-9 with TRBJ2-2, with a possible D match to TRBD1 (5 bases). The V gene lost 6 bases and the J gene lost 1 base, with 9 bases spanning the gap. This CDR3 contains 14 residues. Germline V gene data show CDR1 as SEHNR and CDR2 as FQNEAQ (reference sequence). The CDR3 DNA reads TGTGCCAGCAGGGACATCCTGAACACCGGGGAGCTGTTTTTT. Translated: CASRDILNTGELFF.

The DNA for the CDR3 is TGTGCCAGCAGCACTACCAAGAGGGGGGTCAGGGAGACCCAGTACTTC. It encodes CASSTTKRGVRETQYF. This sequence joins TRBV7-9 and TRBJ2-5; the D call may be TRBD1 or TRBD2 (6 bases each). This CDR3 region has 16 residues. Germline V CDR1 and CDR2: SEHNR, FQNEAQ (reference sequence). Trimming shortened V by 5 bases and J by 5 bases, and 21 bases separated the two germline ends. The whole variable domain, filled in from reference TRBV7-9 and TRBJ2-5, reads DTGVSQNPRHKITKRGQNVTFRCDPISEHNRLYWYRQTLGQGPEFLTYFQNEAQLEKSRLLSDRFSAERPKGSFSTLEIQRTEQGDSAMYLCASSTTKRGVRETQYFGPGTRLLVL.

At least ten counts were recorded for this clonotype. The genes are TRBV9 and TRBJ1-2; possibly TRBD1 for D (5 bases). Trimming removed 0 bases at V and 3 bases at J, with 12 bases between. Germline V gene lookup returns CDR1 SGDLS and CDR2 YYNGEE. The CDR3 runs to 15 residues. The CDR3 is CASSVGLRDDYGYTF. The CDR3 coding sequence is TGTGCCAGCAGCGTAGGACTCAGGGACGACTATGGCTACACCTTC. The full variable domain, with the rest looked up from reference TRBV9 and TRBJ1-2, is DSGVTQTPKHLITATGQRVTLRCSPRSGDLSVYWYQQSLDQGLQFLIQYYNGEERAKGNILERFSAQQFPDLHSELNLSSLELGDSALYFCASSVGLRDDYGYTFGSGTRLTVV.

Concerning this clonotype itself: A much larger clone sits a single nucleotide away, making a read error possible. The V and J genes are TRBV20-1 and TRBJ2-5; the match to TRBD1 covers 9 bases. CDR1 DFQATT and CDR2 SNEGSKA come from the germline V gene (reference sequence). The CDR3 totals 16 residues. The CDR3 protein is CGAINSRTGVRETQYF. The CDR3 bases are TGCGGTGCTATCAATTCCCGGACAGGGGTCAGGGAGACCCAGTACTTC.

This clonotype was seen repeatedly, ten times or more. This chain joins TRBV20-1 and TRBJ2-1, with TRBD2 matching 7 bases. Germline lookup yields CDR1 DFQATT and CDR2 SNEGSKA (reference sequence). The CDR3 sequence is 13 residues long. The CDR3 coding sequence is TGCAGCCTCAGCGGGGCGCTTCTGGATGAGCAGTTCTTC. Its translation: CSLSGALLDEQFF.